This TCR beta chain was sequenced during a study of shared clonotypes between healthy human individuals. Study-wide background: Serving as donors were two women and a few men, whose ages spanned 18 to 49.

As regards this clone: Its antigen is unknown.

Clones were read by immunoSEQ multiplex PCR, and TCRdb kept only the in-frame ones, dropping some. The sample consists of 2.3 million or so clones, 80% to 95% of them appearing once. The trim removed 5 bases at V and 2 bases at J, leaving 3 bases unmatched. Germline V gives CDR1 MNHNS, CDR2 SASEGT. CDR3 size: 15 residues. Notes on the study in general: Several donors held roughly 5% of naive CD4 clonotypes in common.

Material for sequencing was naive CD4+ T cells from PBMCs. Indicated subset: CD45RA+ positively selected. The J gene is TRBJ2-1, the V gene TRBV6-1; 10 positions match TRBD2. The sequence came from a man aged 18 to 30 in good health. Some clones in this sample may be carry-over from other donors' samples. The CDR3 sequence is CASSTGLAAYNEQFF. The CDR3 region has the DNA TGTGCCAGCAGTACCGGACTAGCGGCCTACAATGAGCAGTTCTTC.